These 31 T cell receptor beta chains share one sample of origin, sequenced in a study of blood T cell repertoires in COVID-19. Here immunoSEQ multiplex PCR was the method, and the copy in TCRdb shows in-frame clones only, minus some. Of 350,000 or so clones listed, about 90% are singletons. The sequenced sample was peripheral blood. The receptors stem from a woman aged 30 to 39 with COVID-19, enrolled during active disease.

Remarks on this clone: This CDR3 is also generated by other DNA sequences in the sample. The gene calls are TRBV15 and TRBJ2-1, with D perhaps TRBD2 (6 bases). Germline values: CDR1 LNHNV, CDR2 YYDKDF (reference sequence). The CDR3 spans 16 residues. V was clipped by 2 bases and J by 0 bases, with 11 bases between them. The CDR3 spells CATSRPRGSSYNEQFF. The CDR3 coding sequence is TGTGCCACCAGCAGACCCCGGGGGAGCTCCTACAATGAGCAGTTCTTC.

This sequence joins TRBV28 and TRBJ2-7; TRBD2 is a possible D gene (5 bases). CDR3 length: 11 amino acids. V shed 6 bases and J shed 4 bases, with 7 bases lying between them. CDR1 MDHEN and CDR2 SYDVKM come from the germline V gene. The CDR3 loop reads CASSRTYEQYF. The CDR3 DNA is TGTGCCAGCAGCCGGACTTACGAGCAGTACTTC.

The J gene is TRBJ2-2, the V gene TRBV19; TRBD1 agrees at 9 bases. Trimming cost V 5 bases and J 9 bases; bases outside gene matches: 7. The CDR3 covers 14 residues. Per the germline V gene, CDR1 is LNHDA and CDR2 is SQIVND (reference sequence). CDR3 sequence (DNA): TGTGCCAGTAGTGCCCAACAGGGGGCGCGGGAGCTGTTTTTT. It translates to CASSAQQGARELFF.

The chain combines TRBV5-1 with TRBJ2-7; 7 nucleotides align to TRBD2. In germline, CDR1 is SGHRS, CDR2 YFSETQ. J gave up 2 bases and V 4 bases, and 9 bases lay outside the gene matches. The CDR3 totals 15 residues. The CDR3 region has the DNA TGCGCCAGCAGCCTCAGCGGCGGGAGAGCCTACGAGCAGTACTTC. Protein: CASSLSGGRAYEQYF.

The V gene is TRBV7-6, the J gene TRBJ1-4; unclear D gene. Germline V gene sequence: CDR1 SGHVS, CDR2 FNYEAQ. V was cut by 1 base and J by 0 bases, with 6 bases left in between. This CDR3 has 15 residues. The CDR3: CASSLEAATNEKLFF. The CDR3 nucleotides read TGTGCCAGCAGCTTAGAAGCGGCAACTAATGAAAAACTGTTTTTT.

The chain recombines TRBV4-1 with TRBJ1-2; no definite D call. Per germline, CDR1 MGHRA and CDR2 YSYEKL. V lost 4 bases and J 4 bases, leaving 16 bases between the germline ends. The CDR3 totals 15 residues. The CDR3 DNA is TGCGCCAGCAGCCTTGGTGCGGGCTTAACCTATGGCTACACCTTC. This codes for CASSLGAGLTYGYTF.

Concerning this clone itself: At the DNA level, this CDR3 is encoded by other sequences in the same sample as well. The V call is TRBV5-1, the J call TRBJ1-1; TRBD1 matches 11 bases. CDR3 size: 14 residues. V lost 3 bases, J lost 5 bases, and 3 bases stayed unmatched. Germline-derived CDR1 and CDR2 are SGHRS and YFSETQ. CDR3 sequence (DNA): TGCGCCAGCAGCTCGGACAGGGGGCGAACTGAAGCTTTCTTT. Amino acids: CASSSDRGRTEAFF.

In nucleotides, the CDR3 is TGTGCCAGCAGCTTAGGGGGCACCTCCTACGAGCAGTACTTC. Translation gives CASSLGGTSYEQYF. The gene calls are TRBV5-5 and TRBJ2-7; TRBD1 agrees at 7 bases. V was clipped by 2 bases and J by 0 bases; unmatched bases: 2. The germline gives CDR1 SGHKS, CDR2 YYEKEE (reference sequence). This CDR3 has 14 residues.

The CDR3 DNA follows: TGTGCCAGCAGTGAGGCCGGGACTCCCACCTACGAGCAGTACTTC. The encoded protein is CASSEAGTPTYEQYF. The V call is TRBV6-1, the J call TRBJ2-7; tentative D call: TRBD2 (6 bases). CDR3 length: 15 residues. CDR1 and CDR2 (germline): MNHNS, SASEGT. V lost 3 bases, J lost 2 bases, and 14 bases lay in between.

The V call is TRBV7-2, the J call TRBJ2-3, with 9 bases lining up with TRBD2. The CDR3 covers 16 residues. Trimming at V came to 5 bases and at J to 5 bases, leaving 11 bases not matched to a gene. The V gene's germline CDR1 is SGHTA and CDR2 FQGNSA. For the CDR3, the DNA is TGTGCCAGCAGCCCGACAGGGCTAGCGGGATTAGATACGCAGTATTTT. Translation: CASSPTGLAGLDTQYF.

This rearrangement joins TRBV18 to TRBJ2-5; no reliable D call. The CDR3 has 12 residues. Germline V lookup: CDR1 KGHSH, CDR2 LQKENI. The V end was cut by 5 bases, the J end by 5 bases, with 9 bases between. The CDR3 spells CASSGGAETQYF. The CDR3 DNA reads TGTGCCAGCTCAGGCGGTGCGGAGACCCAGTACTTC.

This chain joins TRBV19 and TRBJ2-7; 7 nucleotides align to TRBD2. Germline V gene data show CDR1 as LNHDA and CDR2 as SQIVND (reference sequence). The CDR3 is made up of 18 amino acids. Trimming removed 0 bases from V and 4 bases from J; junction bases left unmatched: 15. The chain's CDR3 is CASSIDPWPGGPSYEQYF. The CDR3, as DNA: TGTGCCAGTAGTATAGATCCCTGGCCGGGAGGTCCGTCTTACGAGCAGTACTTC.

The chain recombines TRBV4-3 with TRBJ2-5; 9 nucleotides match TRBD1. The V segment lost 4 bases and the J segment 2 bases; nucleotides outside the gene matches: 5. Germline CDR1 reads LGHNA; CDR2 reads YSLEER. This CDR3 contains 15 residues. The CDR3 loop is CASSLLGQGQETQYF. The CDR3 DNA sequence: TGCGCCAGCAGCCTTTTGGGACAGGGACAAGAGACCCAGTACTTC.

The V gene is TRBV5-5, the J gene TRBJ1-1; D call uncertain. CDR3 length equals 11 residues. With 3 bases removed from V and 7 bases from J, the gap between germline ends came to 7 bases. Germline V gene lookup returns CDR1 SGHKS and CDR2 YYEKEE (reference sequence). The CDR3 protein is CASSSIGEAFF. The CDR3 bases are TGTGCCAGCAGCTCAATCGGTGAAGCTTTCTTT.

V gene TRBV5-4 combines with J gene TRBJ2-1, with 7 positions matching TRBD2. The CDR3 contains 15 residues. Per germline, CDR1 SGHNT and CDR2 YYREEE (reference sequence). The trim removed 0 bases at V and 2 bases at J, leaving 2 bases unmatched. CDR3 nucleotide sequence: TGTGCCAGCAGCTTGGGACTAGCCGCCTACAATGAGCAGTTCTTC. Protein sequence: CASSLGLAAYNEQFF.

CDR3 nucleotides: TGTGCCAGCAGCTTGGGAGGGGGCCGCACCGGGGAGCTGTTTTTT. Its protein is CASSLGGGRTGELFF. The chain employs TRBV5-6 and TRBJ2-2; 7 bases fit TRBD1. Germline-derived CDR1 and CDR2 are SGHDT and YYEEEE. CDR3 length equals 15 residues. Germline trimming cut 0 bases from V and 4 bases from J; bases unmatched to any gene: 3.

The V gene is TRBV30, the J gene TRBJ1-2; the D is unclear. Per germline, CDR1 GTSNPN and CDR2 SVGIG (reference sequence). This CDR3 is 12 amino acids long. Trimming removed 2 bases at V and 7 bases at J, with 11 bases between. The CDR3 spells CAWSSESGGYTF. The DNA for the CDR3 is TGTGCCTGGAGTAGTGAAAGCGGTGGCTACACCTTC.

This CDR3 reads CASSSDRENEQYF. The CDR3 DNA reads TGTGCCAGCAGCTCGGACAGGGAAAACGAGCAGTACTTC. This rearrangement joins TRBV11-2 to TRBJ2-7, with 8 bases identical to TRBD1. Germline assignment: CDR1 SGHAT and CDR2 FQNNGV. V was clipped by 4 bases and J by 5 bases; unmatched bases: 4. The CDR3 covers 13 residues.

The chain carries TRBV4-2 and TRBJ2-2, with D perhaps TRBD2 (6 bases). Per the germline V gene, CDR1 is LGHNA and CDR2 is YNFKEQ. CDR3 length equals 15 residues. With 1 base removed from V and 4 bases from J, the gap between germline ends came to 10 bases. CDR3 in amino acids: CASSQVPGATGELFF. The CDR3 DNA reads TGTGCCAGCAGCCAAGTTCCGGGAGCCACCGGGGAGCTGTTTTTT.

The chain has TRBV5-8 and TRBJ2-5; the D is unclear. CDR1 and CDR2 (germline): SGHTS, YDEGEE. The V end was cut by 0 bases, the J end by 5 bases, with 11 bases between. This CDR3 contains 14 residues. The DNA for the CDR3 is TGTGCCAGCAGCTTGGTTGGCGAGGTGGAGACCCAGTACTTC. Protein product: CASSLVGEVETQYF.

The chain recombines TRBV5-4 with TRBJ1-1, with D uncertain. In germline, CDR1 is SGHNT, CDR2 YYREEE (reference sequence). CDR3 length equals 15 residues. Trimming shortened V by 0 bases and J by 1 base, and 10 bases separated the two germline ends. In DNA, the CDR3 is TGTGCCAGCAGCTTGGTGGGCCGGGAGAACACTGAAGCTTTCTTT. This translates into CASSLVGRENTEAFF.

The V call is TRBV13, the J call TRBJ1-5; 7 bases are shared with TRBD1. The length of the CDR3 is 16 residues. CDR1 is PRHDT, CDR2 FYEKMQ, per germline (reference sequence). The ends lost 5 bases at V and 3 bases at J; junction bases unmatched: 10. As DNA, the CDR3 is TGTGCCAGCAGCAGAAACAGGGGAACTCTCAATCAGCCCCAGCATTTT. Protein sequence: CASSRNRGTLNQPQHF.

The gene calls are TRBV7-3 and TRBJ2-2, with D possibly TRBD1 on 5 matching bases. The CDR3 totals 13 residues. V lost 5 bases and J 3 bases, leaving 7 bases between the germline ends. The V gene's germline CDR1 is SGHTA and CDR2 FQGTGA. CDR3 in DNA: TGTGCCAGCAGCGCACAGGACACCGGGGAGCTGTTTTTT. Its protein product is CASSAQDTGELFF. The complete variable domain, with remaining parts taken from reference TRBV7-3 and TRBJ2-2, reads GAGVSQTPSNKVTEKGKYVELRCDPISGHTALYWYRQSLGQGPEFLIYFQGTGAADDSGLPNDRFFAVRPEGSVSTLKIQRTERGDSAVYLCASSAQDTGELFFGEGSRLTVL.

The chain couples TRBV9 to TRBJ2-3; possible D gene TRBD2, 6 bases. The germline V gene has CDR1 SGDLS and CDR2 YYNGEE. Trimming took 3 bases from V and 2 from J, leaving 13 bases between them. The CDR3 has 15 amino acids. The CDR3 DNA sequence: TGTGCCAGCAGCGGGGGAGGACGGAACACAGATACGCAGTATTTT. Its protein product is CASSGGGRNTDTQYF. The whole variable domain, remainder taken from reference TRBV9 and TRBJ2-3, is DSGVTQTPKHLITATGQRVTLRCSPRSGDLSVYWYQQSLDQGLQFLIQYYNGEERAKGNILERFSAQQFPDLHSELNLSSLELGDSALYFCASSGGGRNTDTQYFGPGTRLTVL.

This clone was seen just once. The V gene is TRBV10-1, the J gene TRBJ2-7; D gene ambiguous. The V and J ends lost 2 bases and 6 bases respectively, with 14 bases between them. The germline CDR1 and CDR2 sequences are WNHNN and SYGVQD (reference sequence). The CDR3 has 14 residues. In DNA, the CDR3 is TGCGCCAGCAGTGAGCAAGTCGAGTGGTCCGAGCAGTACTTC. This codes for CASSEQVEWSEQYF.

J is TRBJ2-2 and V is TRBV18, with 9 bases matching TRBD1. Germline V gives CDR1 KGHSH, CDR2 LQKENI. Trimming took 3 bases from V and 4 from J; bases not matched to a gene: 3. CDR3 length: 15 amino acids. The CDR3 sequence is CASSPGQGGTGELFF. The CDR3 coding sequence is TGTGCCAGCTCACCGGGACAGGGAGGCACCGGGGAGCTGTTTTTT.

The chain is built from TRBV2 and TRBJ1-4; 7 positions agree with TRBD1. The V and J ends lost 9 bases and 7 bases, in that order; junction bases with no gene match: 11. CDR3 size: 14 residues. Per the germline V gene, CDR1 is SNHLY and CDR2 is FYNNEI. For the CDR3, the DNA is TGTGCCAGTCCTAAGGTGGGGGACAGTGAAAAACTGTTTTTT. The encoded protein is CASPKVGDSEKLFF.

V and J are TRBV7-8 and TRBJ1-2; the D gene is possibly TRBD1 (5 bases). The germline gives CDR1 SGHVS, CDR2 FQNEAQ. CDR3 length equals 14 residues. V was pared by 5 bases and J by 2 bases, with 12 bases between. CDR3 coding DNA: TGTGCCAGCAGCCCCCTGCCAGGGAACTATGGCTACACCTTC. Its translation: CASSPLPGNYGYTF.

This CDR3 reads CASSIGTAVNYGYTF. In DNA, the CDR3 is TGTGCCAGTAGTATTGGGACAGCTGTCAACTATGGCTACACCTTC. The chain employs TRBV19 and TRBJ1-2; TRBD1 matches at 7 bases. Looked up from germline, CDR1 is LNHDA and CDR2 is SQIVND (reference sequence). The CDR3 sequence is 15 residues long. V lost 3 bases to trimming and J lost 2 bases; unmatched junction nucleotides: 6.

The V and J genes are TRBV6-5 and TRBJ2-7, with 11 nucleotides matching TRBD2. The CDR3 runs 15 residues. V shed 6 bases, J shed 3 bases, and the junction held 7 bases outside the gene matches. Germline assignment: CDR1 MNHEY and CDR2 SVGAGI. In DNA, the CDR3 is TGTGCCAGCAGCTCTCCGACTAGCGGGGTCTACGAGCAGTACTTC. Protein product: CASSSPTSGVYEQYF.

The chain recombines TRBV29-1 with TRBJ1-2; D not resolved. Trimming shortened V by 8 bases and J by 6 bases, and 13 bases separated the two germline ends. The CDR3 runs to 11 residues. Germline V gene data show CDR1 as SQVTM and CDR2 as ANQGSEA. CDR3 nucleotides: TGCAGCACCCGGAGAGGTGATGGCTACACCTTC. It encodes CSTRRGDGYTF.